The 7 T cell receptor beta chains listed next were all sequenced from one sample in a study of T cells in Graves' hyperthyroidism and ophthalmopathy. TCR beta CDR3 sequences were amplified from RNA transcripts. Primed by the HTBI set, a first-round RT-PCR was run on the TCR CDR3. TCRdb recomputed calls from the multiplex PCR reads with MiXCR, one row per CDR3 protein. The sample contains hundreds of thousands of distinct CDR3 sequences, roughly 40% of which appear only once. The sample was blood. These receptors originate from a man between 18 and 35 years old with Graves' hyperthyroidism.

The gene calls are TRBV7-2 and TRBJ2-5, with 9 positions matching TRBD2. The CDR3 consists of 14 residues. Germline V gives CDR1 SGHTA, CDR2 FQGNSA. Trimming took 4 bases from V and 5 from J; bases not matched to a gene: 5. The CDR3 DNA reads as TGTGCCAGCAGCTGGCGGGGGGGAGTGGAGACCCAGTACTTC. Translating gives CASSWRGGVETQYF.

As to this clonotype: One end of the junction does not line up with germline, which may come from a read error. The chain has TRBV29-1 and TRBJ1-5; no firm D call. This CDR3 has 14 amino acids. In germline, CDR1 is SQVTM, CDR2 ANQGSEA. CDR3 bases: TGCGGCGTACGGACGACCTTTATTAATCAGCCCCAGCATTTT. This codes for CGVRTTFINQPQHF.

On this clonotype: One junction end disagrees with the germline gene, perhaps due to a read error. This chain uses TRBV29-1 with TRBJ2-6, with D perhaps matching TRBD2 (5 bases). Germline CDR1 is SQVTM and CDR2 is ANQGSEA. There are 16 residues in the CDR3. DNA of the CDR3: TGCAGCGTCGAAGAGGGAGTTAGCACCGGGGCCAACGTCCTGACTTTC. It translates to CSVEEGVSTGANVLTF. Supplemented by reference TRBV29-1 and TRBJ2-6, the full variable domain reads SAVISQKPSRDICQRGTSLTIQCQVDSQVTMMFWYRQQPGQSLTLIATANQGSEATYESGFVIDKFPISRPNLTFSTLTVSNMSPEDSSIYLCSVEEGVSTGANVLTFGAGSRLTVL.

With respect to this clonotype: This may come from a read error, since a much larger clone is one base off. The chain employs TRBV7-6 and TRBJ2-7, with D perhaps TRBD2 (5 bases). V was pared by 5 bases and J by 4 bases, with 15 bases between. This CDR3 has 14 residues. CDR1 is SGHVS, CDR2 FNYEAQ, per germline. CDR3 sequence (DNA): TGTGCCAGCAGCCCCGGACTGACCCAGTACGAGCAGTACTTC. This translates into CASSPGLTQYEQYF.

This clonotype was seen repeatedly, ten times or more. The chain has TRBV4-2 and TRBJ1-1; D gene ambiguous. The germline CDR1 and CDR2 sequences are LGHNA and YNFKEQ. Trimming stripped 1 base from V and 5 bases from J, with 5 bases between. The CDR3 is 12 amino acids. The CDR3 bases are TGTGCCAGCAGCCAAGGGGAAACTGAAGCTTTCTTT. It codes for CASSQGETEAFF.

This clonotype occurred many times. The rearrangement joins TRBV20-1 to TRBJ1-2; TRBD1 aligns across 8 bases. This CDR3 has 13 amino acids. Germline V gene sequence: CDR1 DFQATT, CDR2 SNEGSKA (reference sequence). J lost 3 bases, V lost 5 bases, and 5 bases had no gene match. This CDR3 is CSALDREDYGYTF. CDR3 nucleotides: TGCAGTGCTCTGGACAGGGAGGACTATGGCTACACCTTC.

The J gene is TRBJ2-2, the V gene TRBV7-9, with D unclear. CDR1 SEHNR and CDR2 FQNEAQ come from the germline V gene (reference sequence). V lost 5 bases to trimming and J lost 2 bases, with 15 bases between them. The CDR3 spans 16 residues. CDR3: CASSHDTFSNTGELFF. The CDR3 DNA reads TGTGCCAGCAGCCACGACACCTTCTCCAACACCGGGGAGCTGTTTTTT.